This T cell receptor beta chain originates from a study of cytomegalovirus exposure and HLA in healthy donors. The PCR had 60 Vbeta and 13 Jbeta primers. The method was immunoSEQ multiplex PCR; TCRdb's version includes in-frame clones alone and lacks a portion of them. The sample shows 75,000 to 95,000 clones, roughly 71% of them seen only once. This CDR3 has 16 residues. The germline V gene encodes CDR1 SGHNT and CDR2 YENEEA. V was clipped by 1 base and J by 0 bases, with 10 bases between them. This sequence originates from a man aged 50 or older in good health and CMV-seronegative. The chain carries TRBV11-3 and TRBJ2-1, with D uncertain. The material sequenced was PBMCs. CDR3: CASSLGKLSSYNEQFF. The CDR3 DNA is TGTGCCAGCAGCTTAGGTAAGCTGAGCTCCTACAATGAGCAGTTCTTC.